A single sample is the source of the 8 T cell receptor beta chains below, sequenced in a study of blood T cell repertoires in COVID-19. Data came from immunoSEQ multiplex PCR; TCRdb stores just in-frame clones and leaves some out. The data hold around 360,000 clones, with 87% observed a single time. Material: PBMCs or T cells enriched from blood (not recorded which). The receptors were gathered from a man aged 35 to 55 in a cohort exposed to, infected with or recovered from COVID-19 (not recorded which).

CDR3 sequence (DNA): TGTGCCAGCAGCTTCGGGTGGGGCGCAGATACGCAGTATTTT. It is translated as CASSFGWGADTQYF. The chain recombines TRBV11-2 with TRBJ2-3; D perhaps matches TRBD1 (5 bases). Trimming pared 3 bases from V and 4 bases from J, leaving 11 bases between. CDR1 is SGHAT, CDR2 FQNNGV, per germline. This CDR3 contains 14 residues. The full variable domain, rest sourced from reference TRBV11-2 and TRBJ2-3, is EAGVAQSPRYKIIEKRQSVAFWCNPISGHATLYWYQQILGQGPKLLIQFQNNGVVDDSQLPKDRFSAERLKGVDSTLKIQPAKLEDSAVYLCASSFGWGADTQYFGPGTRLTVL.

This CDR3 is CASSPEQGAVGNTIYF. The CDR3 nucleotides read TGTGCCAGCTCACCAGAACAGGGGGCGGTTGGAAACACCATATATTTT. V is TRBV18 and J is TRBJ1-3; 9 nucleotides line up with TRBD1. The CDR3 totals 16 residues. CDR1 is KGHSH and CDR2 is LQKENI in the germline V gene. The V gene end was trimmed by 2 bases and the J gene end by 3 bases; junction bases not matched to a gene: 5.

The CDR3 coding sequence is TGTGCCATCAGTGAGATTGAGCGGGATAGATCAGATACGCAGTATTTT. Residues: CAISEIERDRSDTQYF. This chain uses TRBV10-3 with TRBJ2-3; 7 positions match TRBD2. Germline trimming cut 2 bases from V and 4 bases from J; bases unmatched to any gene: 9. Germline V gene sequence: CDR1 ENHRY, CDR2 SYGVKD. CDR3 size: 16 residues.

The chain carries TRBV6-6 and TRBJ2-5; TRBD1 is a possible D gene (8 bases). V was trimmed by 6 bases and J by 2 bases, leaving 22 bases between them. Germline V gene lookup returns CDR1 MNHNY and CDR2 SVGAGI (reference sequence). CDR3 length: 17 residues. The CDR3 is CASSRIQGGSTQETQYF. The CDR3 DNA reads TGTGCCAGCAGCCGAATACAGGGGGGGAGTACGCAAGAGACCCAGTACTTC.

The CDR3 sequence is CASSFPPGFNYGYTF. The CDR3 DNA reads as TGTGCCAGCAGTTTCCCCCCAGGGTTTAACTATGGCTACACCTTC. The chain has TRBV28 and TRBJ1-2; a possible D gene is TRBD1 (5 bases). This CDR3 comprises 15 residues. Germline V gene sequence: CDR1 MDHEN, CDR2 SYDVKM. The germline V and J ends were trimmed by 3 bases and 1 base, with 12 bases remaining between them.

This rearrangement joins TRBV6-6 to TRBJ1-1, with a possible D match to TRBD1 (6 bases). The V end was cut by 4 bases, the J end by 0 bases, with 12 bases between. CDR1 is MNHNY, CDR2 SVGAGI, per germline (reference sequence). This CDR3 is built from 15 residues. The CDR3 bases are TGTGCCAGCAGTTGGGGACAAATAATGAACACTGAAGCTTTCTTT. Protein: CASSWGQIMNTEAFF.

The rearrangement links TRBV11-2 to TRBJ2-7; D uncertain. V was shortened by 5 bases and J by 3 bases, with 14 bases between the two germline ends. The CDR3 extends over 14 amino acids. CDR1 is SGHAT and CDR2 is FQNNGV in the germline V gene. CDR3 coding DNA: TGTGCCAGCAGCCAGACCCCGACAAACTACGAGCAGTACTTC. It encodes CASSQTPTNYEQYF.

This clone was observed once. The chain couples TRBV12-3 or TRBV12-4 to TRBJ1-2, with D possibly TRBD1 on 5 matching bases. The CDR3 runs to 12 residues. The V gene lost 5 bases and the J gene lost 5 bases, with 9 bases spanning the gap. CDR3 residues: CASSPRQYGYTF. The CDR3 coding sequence is TGTGCCAGCAGTCCAAGACAGTATGGCTACACCTTC.